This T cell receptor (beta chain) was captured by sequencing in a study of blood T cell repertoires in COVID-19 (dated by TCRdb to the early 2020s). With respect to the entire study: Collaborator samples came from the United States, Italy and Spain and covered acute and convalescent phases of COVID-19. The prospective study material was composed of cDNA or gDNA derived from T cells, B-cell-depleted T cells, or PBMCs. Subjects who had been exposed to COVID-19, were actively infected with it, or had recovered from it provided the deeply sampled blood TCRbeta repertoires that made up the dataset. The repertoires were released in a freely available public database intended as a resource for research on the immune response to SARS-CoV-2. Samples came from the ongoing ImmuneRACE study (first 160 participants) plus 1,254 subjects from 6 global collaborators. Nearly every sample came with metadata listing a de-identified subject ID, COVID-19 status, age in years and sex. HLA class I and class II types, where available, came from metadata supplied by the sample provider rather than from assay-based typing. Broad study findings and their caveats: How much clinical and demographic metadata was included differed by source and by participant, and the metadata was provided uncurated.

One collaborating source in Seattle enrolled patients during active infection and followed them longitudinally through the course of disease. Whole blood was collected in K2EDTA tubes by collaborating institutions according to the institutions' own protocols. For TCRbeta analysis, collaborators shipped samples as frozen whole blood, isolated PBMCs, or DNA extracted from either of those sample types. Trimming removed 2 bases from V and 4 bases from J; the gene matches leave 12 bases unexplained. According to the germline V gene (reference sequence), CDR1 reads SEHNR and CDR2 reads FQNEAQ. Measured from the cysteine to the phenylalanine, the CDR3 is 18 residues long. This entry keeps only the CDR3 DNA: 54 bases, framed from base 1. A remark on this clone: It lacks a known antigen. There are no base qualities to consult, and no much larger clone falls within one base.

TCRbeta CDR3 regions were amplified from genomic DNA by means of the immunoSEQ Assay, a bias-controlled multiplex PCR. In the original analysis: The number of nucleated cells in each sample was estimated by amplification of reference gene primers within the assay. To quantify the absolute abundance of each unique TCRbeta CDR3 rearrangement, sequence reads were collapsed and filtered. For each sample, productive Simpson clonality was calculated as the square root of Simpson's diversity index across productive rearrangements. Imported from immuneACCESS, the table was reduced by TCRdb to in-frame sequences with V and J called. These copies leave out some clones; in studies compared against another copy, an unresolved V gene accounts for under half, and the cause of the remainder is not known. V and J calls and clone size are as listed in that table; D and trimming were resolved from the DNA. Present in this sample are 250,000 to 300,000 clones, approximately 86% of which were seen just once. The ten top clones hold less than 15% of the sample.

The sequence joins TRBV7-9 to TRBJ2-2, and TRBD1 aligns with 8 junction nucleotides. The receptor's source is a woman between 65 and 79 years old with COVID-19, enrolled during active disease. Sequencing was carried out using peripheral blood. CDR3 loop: CASSLLLTGAILTGELFF. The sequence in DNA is TGTGCCAGCAGCTTATTATTGACAGGGGCGATCCTCACCGGGGAGCTGTTTTTT.